Following are 3 T cell receptor beta chains from one sample sequenced in a study of response to subunit inactivated influenza vaccine. TCRdb reprocessed the RT-PCR reads via MiXCR and lists one record per CDR3 protein. The sample has about 780,000 distinct CDR3 sequences; around 18% are singletons. This sample comprised PBMCs from blood, obtained roughly 5 days after vaccination. These receptors all come from a man in his forties or fifties who received an inactivated influenza vaccine.

This chain connects TRBV7-9 to TRBJ2-7; TRBD1 matches 8 bases. CDR3 size: 15 residues. The germline V gene encodes CDR1 SEHNR and CDR2 FQNEAQ (reference sequence). Trimming cost V 3 bases and J 3 bases; bases outside gene matches: 7. The CDR3 is CASSFEGTGGYEQYF. The CDR3 nucleotides read TGTGCCAGCAGCTTTGAGGGTACAGGGGGCTACGAGCAGTACTTC. Combining the CDR3 with reference TRBV7-9 and TRBJ2-7 gives the whole variable domain DTGVSQNPRHKITKRGQNVTFRCDPISEHNRLYWYRQTLGQGPEFLTYFQNEAQLEKSRLLSDRFSAERPKGSFSTLEIQRTEQGDSAMYLCASSFEGTGGYEQYFGPGTRLTVT.

The chain couples TRBV20-1 to TRBJ2-3; possibly TRBD2 for D (6 bases). There are 12 residues in the CDR3. CDR1 DFQATT and CDR2 SNEGSKA come from the germline V gene (reference sequence). The CDR3 DNA follows: TGCTACCCTATGAGGGAGGCAGATACGCAGTATTTT. It is translated as CYPMREADTQYF.

The CDR3 DNA is TGTGCCAGCAGCTTCGGAGCGGGAGACTTCAATGAGCAGTTCTTC. It is translated as CASSFGAGDFNEQFF. The chain uses TRBV7-9 and TRBJ2-1, with 8 bases aligning to TRBD2. J lost 6 bases, V lost 3 bases, and 7 bases had no gene match. CDR1 is SEHNR and CDR2 is FQNEAQ in the germline V gene (reference sequence). This CDR3 has 15 residues.